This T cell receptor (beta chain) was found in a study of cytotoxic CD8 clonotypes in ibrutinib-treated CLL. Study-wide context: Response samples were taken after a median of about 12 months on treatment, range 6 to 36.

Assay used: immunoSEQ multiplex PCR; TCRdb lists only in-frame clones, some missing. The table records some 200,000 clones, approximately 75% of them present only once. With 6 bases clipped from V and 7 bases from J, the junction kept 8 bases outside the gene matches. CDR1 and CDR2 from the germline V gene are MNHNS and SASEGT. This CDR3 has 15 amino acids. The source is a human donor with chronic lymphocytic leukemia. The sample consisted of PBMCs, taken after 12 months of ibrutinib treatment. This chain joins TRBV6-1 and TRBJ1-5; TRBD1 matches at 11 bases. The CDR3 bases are TGTGCCAGCAGGGGCGGGACAGGGGGAGGACAGCCCCAGCATTTT. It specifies CASRGGTGGGQPQHF.